This T cell receptor (beta chain) was sequenced in a study of human T cells and chemical hapten exposure. Study summary: Weekly administration of diphenylcyclopropenone to the scalp of patients continued throughout the roughly 25-week study.

This clonotype was observed a handful of times. The CDR3 totals 13 residues. Deletions cut 5 bases from V and 3 bases from J, with 13 bases between. Germline values: CDR1 DFQATT, CDR2 SNEGSKA (reference sequence). Time point: patch test 3, about 24 weeks after DPC sensitization. Documented treatment: therapeutic diphenylcyclopropenone sensitization with weekly scalp DPC. TCRdb independently ran MiXCR on the RACE reads; one entry per CDR3 protein. The data show tens of thousands of distinct CDR3 sequences, over 10% seen once. The chain joins TRBV20-1 to TRBJ2-5; D gene uncertain. Sequences were derived from whole blood, sampled in connection with sensitization to the hapten diphenylcyclopropenone (DPC). The receptor was derived from a woman aged 45-60 years with alopecia areata. Some clones in this sample may be carry-over from other donors' samples. The CDR3 is CSAYDTFEETQYF. The CDR3 nucleotides are TGCAGTGCTTACGACACTTTCGAAGAGACCCAGTACTTC.